Following are 32 T cell receptor beta chains from one sample sequenced in a study of T cell repertoires in cytomegalovirus infection. TCRdb reprocessed the reads with MiXCR, giving one entry per CDR3 protein. The table shows approximately 500,000 distinct CDR3 sequences, with 16% occurring only once. Input material: CD8+ T cells from PBMCs. These receptors were obtained from a human donor in good health (CMV status not recorded). Some clones in this sample may be carry-over from other donors' samples.

This clonotype was seen ten or more times. The chain is built from TRBV27 and TRBJ1-5; D gene uncertain. V shed 0 bases and J shed 3 bases, with 15 bases lying between them. Germline loops: CDR1 MNHEY, CDR2 SMNVEV (reference sequence). CDR3 length: 17 amino acids. CDR3 DNA sequence: TGTGCCAGCAGTTTATCGTCAATCATTGGTTACAATCAGCCCCAGCATTTT. Its translation is CASSLSSIIGYNQPQHF.

There are many counts of this clonotype. The V gene is TRBV7-2, the J gene TRBJ2-7, with D tentatively TRBD1 (6 bases). This CDR3 contains 13 residues. V was trimmed by 1 base and J by 7 bases, leaving 11 bases between them. Germline loops: CDR1 SGHTA, CDR2 FQGNSA. This CDR3 is CASSLVQGREQYF. The CDR3, as DNA: TGTGCCAGCAGCTTAGTTCAGGGGCGGGAGCAGTACTTC.

This clonotype came up many times. The chain employs TRBV7-8 and TRBJ2-1, with 8 bases fitting TRBD1. Per germline, CDR1 SGHVS and CDR2 FQNEAQ. The CDR3 is 15 residues long. V dropped 2 bases and J dropped 8; count of bases not matched to a gene: 8. CDR3 residues: CASSLIRRGLDEQFF. In DNA form, the CDR3 reads TGTGCCAGCAGCTTAATCCGCAGGGGGCTCGATGAGCAGTTCTTC.

The chain uses TRBV28 and TRBJ2-7; the match to TRBD2 covers 10 bases. Trimming removed 5 bases from V and 2 bases from J; junction bases left unmatched: 9. The CDR3 has 16 amino acids. Germline CDR1 is MDHEN and CDR2 is SYDVKM. The CDR3 coding sequence is TGTGCCAGCAGTGCTAGACTAGCGGGCCACCCCTACGAGCAGTACTTC. It yields the protein CASSARLAGHPYEQYF.

For this clonotype: The junction differs from germline at one of its ends, possibly a read error. The gene calls are TRBV5-6 and TRBJ1-1; D not certain. The CDR3 has 14 amino acids. Germline V gene sequence: CDR1 SGHDT, CDR2 YYEEEE. This CDR3 is CASSLALRNSEAFF. In nucleotides, the CDR3 is TGTGCCAGCAGCTTGGCGCTTCGGAACAGTGAAGCTTTCTTT.

There are a few counts of this clonotype. The V gene is TRBV9, the J gene TRBJ1-1; TRBD1 matches 7 bases. CDR3 length equals 15 residues. The germline V gene has CDR1 SGDLS and CDR2 YYNGEE. V trimming: 3 bases; J trimming: 0 bases; junction bases outside the gene matches: 5. The CDR3 sequence is CASSAFTGVNTEAFF. CDR3 DNA: TGTGCCAGCAGCGCCTTCACAGGGGTGAACACTGAAGCTTTCTTT.

With regard to this clonotype: A junction end diverges from the germline sequence, so it may reflect a read error. The V and J genes are TRBV27 and TRBJ2-1, with TRBD2 identical over 8 bases. This CDR3 spans 15 amino acids. Germline V CDR1 and CDR2: MNHEY, SMNVEV (reference sequence). CDR3 coding DNA: TGTGCCAGAAGTTTCCCTCCCGGGGGGGAAAATGAGCAGTTCTTC. Translation gives CARSFPPGGENEQFF.

This clonotype has just a few counts. The junction shows a germline mismatch at one end, possibly a read error. V usage is TRBV2 and J usage is TRBJ2-7; 7 bases agree with TRBD2. Germline V lookup: CDR1 SNHLY, CDR2 FYNNEI. The CDR3 totals 16 residues. The CDR3 nucleotides are TGTGCAAGCCAAGGAACTAGCGCTCCATACCTGTACGAGCAGTACTTT. Translated, it gives CASQGTSAPYLYEQYF.

This clonotype was counted ten times or more. The chain links TRBV7-3 to TRBJ2-1; no clear D gene. Germline assignment: CDR1 SGHTA and CDR2 FQGTGA. V lost 6 bases, J lost 8 bases, and 14 bases lay in between. CDR3 size: 13 residues. The DNA for the CDR3 is TGTGCCAGCAGTTTAGGGTGGGGTTATGAGCAGTTCTTC. The encoded protein is CASSLGWGYEQFF.

This clonotype was found a few times. This chain uses TRBV5-6 with TRBJ2-5; TRBD1 matches at 11 bases. Trimming at V came to 3 bases and at J to 6 bases, leaving 4 bases not matched to a gene. The CDR3 length is 14 residues. Per the germline V gene, CDR1 is SGHDT and CDR2 is YYEEEE. The CDR3 coding sequence is TGTGCCAGCAGCTGGGGGACAGGGGGAAAGACCCAGTACTTC. It encodes CASSWGTGGKTQYF.

This clonotype was recorded many times. The chain links TRBV7-9 to TRBJ1-4; 8 nucleotides agree with TRBD1. V dropped 0 bases and J dropped 0; count of bases not matched to a gene: 9. Germline V gives CDR1 SEHNR, CDR2 FQNEAQ (reference sequence). The CDR3 spans 19 residues. The CDR3 nucleotides read TGTGCCAGCAGCTTAGCCGGGACAGGCGGCATTCCAACTAATGAAAAACTGTTTTTT. It translates to CASSLAGTGGIPTNEKLFF.

This clonotype was detected ten times or more. The chain has TRBV7-2 and TRBJ1-1; D is unresolved. Germline CDR1 is SGHTA and CDR2 is FQGNSA. The CDR3 is 13 amino acids. The V and J ends lost 1 base and 7 bases respectively, with 10 bases between them. For the CDR3, the DNA is TGTGCCAGCAGCTTAGGGCACAGACTTGAAGCTTTCTTT. As protein: CASSLGHRLEAFF.

In regard to this clonotype: This could be a read error, since a much larger clone is one nucleotide away. This chain links TRBV7-3 with TRBJ1-5; perhaps TRBD1 as D (5 bases). Germline V gene sequence: CDR1 SGHTA, CDR2 FQGTGA. The CDR3 has 15 residues. V was clipped by 5 bases and J by 4 bases, with 15 bases between them. The CDR3 here is CASSAGAAKNQPQHF. Written as DNA, the CDR3 is TGTGCCAGCAGCGCCGGGGCAGCGAAAAATCAGCCCCAGCATTTT.

The table lists this clonotype with many counts. The chain combines TRBV7-8 with TRBJ2-1; either TRBD1 or TRBD2 may supply D (5 bases each). V lost 2 bases and J lost 10, with 30 bases in between. Germline V gene sequence: CDR1 SGHVS, CDR2 FQNEAQ. The CDR3 consists of 19 residues. The CDR3 region has the DNA TGTGCCAGCAGCTTAAACATCGGATCCGGGACCCCGGACGGTCAAGAGCAGTTCTTC. Amino acids: CASSLNIGSGTPDGQEQFF.

Worth noting for this clonotype: Germline and junction disagree at one end, which may indicate a read error. The rearrangement uses TRBV9 and TRBJ1-5, with D tentatively TRBD1 (5 bases). From germline, CDR1 is SGDLS and CDR2 YYNGEE. This CDR3 has 13 amino acids. The CDR3, as DNA: TGTGCCAGCAGCCTAGGAACCATGGGGCCCCAGCAGTTT. Translation gives CASSLGTMGPQQF.

This clonotype was picked up many times. The chain carries TRBV11-2 and TRBJ2-7; maybe TRBD1 (5 bases). Germline lookup yields CDR1 SGHAT and CDR2 FQNNGV. Between the trimmed V and J ends, which lost 7 bases and 7 bases, there was a span of 23 bases. The CDR3 is 15 residues long. DNA for the CDR3: TGTGCCAGCACCCAAGGGGTCCCTCATTTGGTAGAGCAGTACTTC. This sequence encodes CASTQGVPHLVEQYF.

The chain uses TRBV4-1 and TRBJ2-2, with 14 bases that match TRBD2. V shed 5 bases, J shed 5 bases, and the junction held 7 bases outside the gene matches. The CDR3 is made up of 17 amino acids. Germline CDR1 and CDR2: MGHRA and YSYEKL. The CDR3 DNA reads TGCGCCAGCAGCAAGGGACTAGCGGGAGATAGGACCGGGGAGCTGTTTTTT. This encodes CASSKGLAGDRTGELFF.

This clonotype was picked up many times. Relative to the germline gene, one junction end is altered; a read error may explain this. The V call is TRBV7-9, the J call TRBJ1-1; D unresolved. Germline CDR1 reads SEHNR; CDR2 reads FQNEAQ (reference sequence). This CDR3 spans 16 amino acids. CDR3 region: CASSLELGTEYTEAFF. CDR3 DNA sequence: TGTGCCAGCAGTTTAGAACTGGGAACAGAGTACACTGAAGCTTTCTTT.

Points on this clonotype: Mismatch with germline at one junction end may stem from a read error. The chain links TRBV13 to TRBJ1-1; D gene unclear. The CDR3 consists of 14 residues. Germline CDR1 reads PRHDT; CDR2 reads FYEKMQ (reference sequence). The CDR3 loop is CASSLVLRNTEAFF. DNA for the CDR3: TGCGCCAGCAGCTTGGTACTGAGGAACACTGAAGCTTTCTTT. The whole variable domain, filled in from reference TRBV13 and TRBJ1-1, reads AAGVIQSPRHLIKEKRETATLKCYPIPRHDTVYWYQQGPGQDPQFLISFYEKMQSDKGSIPDRFSAQQFSDYHSELNMSSLELGDSALYFCASSLVLRNTEAFFGQGTRLTVV.

This clonotype was found many times. V usage is TRBV19 and J usage is TRBJ2-7; D might be TRBD2 (5 bases). The CDR3 has 16 residues. The V and J ends lost 5 bases and 2 bases respectively, with 19 bases between them. Germline V CDR1 and CDR2: LNHDA, SQIVND (reference sequence). In DNA form, the CDR3 reads TGTGCCAGTAGTTACCGGGATCCGGGCCCTACCTACGAGCAGTACTTC. Encoded protein: CASSYRDPGPTYEQYF.

The chain recombines TRBV25-1 with TRBJ2-3, with D unclear. The CDR3 loop spans 12 amino acids. V was clipped by 6 bases and J by 4 bases, with 8 bases between them. Germline assignment: CDR1 MGHDK and CDR2 SYGVNS. CDR3 DNA sequence: TGTGCCAGCAGCCACCAGGCAGATACGCAGTATTTT. It codes for CASSHQADTQYF.

This clonotype was seen repeatedly, ten times or more. This CDR3 is CASTAGTAIYEQYF. The CDR3 region has the DNA TGTGCCAGCACCGCCGGGACAGCTATCTACGAGCAGTACTTC. This chain joins TRBV7-9 and TRBJ2-7; 7 bases map to TRBD1. With V trimmed by 7 bases and J by 3 bases, 9 bases remained unmatched. Germline V gene lookup returns CDR1 SEHNR and CDR2 FQNEAQ (reference sequence). The CDR3 totals 14 residues.

The chain links TRBV24-1 to TRBJ2-3, with a tentative D call TRBD2 (6 bases). CDR1 is KGHDR, CDR2 SFDVKD, per germline. V shed 7 bases and J shed 2 bases, with 12 bases lying between them. The CDR3 contains 14 residues. CDR3 nucleotides: TGTGCCACCAGGGGGGACTTATCCACAGATACGCAGTATTTT. It specifies CATRGDLSTDTQYF.

V is TRBV2 and J is TRBJ1-2; tentative D call: TRBD1 (5 bases). Germline CDR1 SNHLY, CDR2 FYNNEI. V was shortened by 1 base and J by 8 bases, with 11 bases between the two germline ends. The CDR3 is made up of 13 amino acids. CDR3 bases: TGTGCCAGCAGTGAAGGGACACGGCTAGGCTACACCTTC. It codes for CASSEGTRLGYTF.

This clonotype was counted at least ten times. The chain links TRBV6-1 to TRBJ2-7; D is ambiguous. CDR3 length: 14 amino acids. Trimming stripped 4 bases from V and 2 bases from J, with 12 bases between. CDR1 MNHNS and CDR2 SASEGT come from the germline V gene. CDR3 sequence: CASSAFGSAYEQYF. CDR3 in DNA: TGTGCCAGCAGTGCCTTCGGCTCTGCCTACGAGCAGTACTTC.

This clonotype has ten or more counts. The rearrangement uses TRBV11-2 and TRBJ2-3; 8 bases align to TRBD2. Germline-derived CDR1 and CDR2 are SGHAT and FQNNGV. This CDR3 has 18 amino acids. V dropped 1 base and J dropped 2; count of bases not matched to a gene: 11. The CDR3 nucleotides read TGTGCCAGCAGCTTAGGAACTAAACTAGCGGATTTCACAGATACGCAGTATTTT. This codes for CASSLGTKLADFTDTQYF. The variable domain in full, completed from reference TRBV11-2 and TRBJ2-3, reads EAGVAQSPRYKIIEKRQSVAFWCNPISGHATLYWYQQILGQGPKLLIQFQNNGVVDDSQLPKDRFSAERLKGVDSTLKIQPAKLEDSAVYLCASSLGTKLADFTDTQYFGPGTRLTVL.

This clonotype was seen ten or more times. This CDR3 reads CASSYRGAGGSTEAFF. The CDR3 coding sequence is TGTGCCAGCAGTTACCGTGGGGCAGGGGGTTCCACTGAAGCTTTCTTT. This sequence joins TRBV5-4 and TRBJ1-1; 7 bases are a match to TRBD1. Germline V gene data show CDR1 as SGHNT and CDR2 as YYREEE (reference sequence). With V trimmed by 5 bases and J by 4 bases, 14 bases remained unmatched. This CDR3 has 16 amino acids.

This clonotype has a count of ten or more. The V and J genes are TRBV7-9 and TRBJ1-1; tentatively, D is TRBD1 (6 bases). This CDR3 has 12 residues. Trimming stripped 8 bases from V and 2 bases from J, with 9 bases between. The V gene's germline CDR1 is SEHNR and CDR2 FQNEAQ (reference sequence). CDR3 amino acids: CASGTSNTEAFF. DNA for the CDR3: TGTGCCAGCGGGACATCCAACACTGAAGCTTTCTTT.

The rearrangement links TRBV20-1 to TRBJ2-1; TRBD2 agrees at 16 bases. V gave up 2 bases and J gave up 4 bases; unmatched junction bases: 11. The CDR3 spans 19 residues. The germline V gene encodes CDR1 DFQATT and CDR2 SNEGSKA (reference sequence). CDR3 residues: CSARNTGTSGRVTYNEQFF. CDR3 DNA: TGCAGTGCTAGAAATACCGGGACTAGCGGGAGGGTTACTTACAATGAGCAGTTCTTC.

This clonotype was seen many times. V and J are TRBV7-6 and TRBJ2-6, with D possibly being TRBD1 or TRBD2 (5 bases each). The CDR3 has 15 amino acids. Trimming cost V 5 bases and J 2 bases, with 10 bases left between them. Germline CDR1 SGHVS, CDR2 FNYEAQ. Here the CDR3 reads CASSERGAGANVLTF. The CDR3 DNA sequence: TGTGCCAGCAGCGAAAGGGGAGCTGGGGCCAACGTCCTGACTTTC.

In its sample, this clonotype was seen a few times. The chain couples TRBV5-1 to TRBJ2-1; D may match TRBD1 or TRBD2 (7 bases each). Germline V gives CDR1 SGHRS, CDR2 YFSETQ. The V gene lost 1 base and the J gene lost 5 bases, with 13 bases spanning the gap. This CDR3 is 15 amino acids long. The CDR3 nucleotides are TGCGCCAGCAGCTTGATGCAGGGGGGGAACAATGAGCAGTTCTTC. This sequence encodes CASSLMQGGNNEQFF.

J is TRBJ2-7 and V is TRBV7-9; D gene uncertain. V was cut by 3 bases and J by 2 bases, with 8 bases left in between. Germline V lookup: CDR1 SEHNR, CDR2 FQNEAQ (reference sequence). The CDR3 totals 13 residues. CDR3 loop: CASSFKVTYEQYF. In DNA, the CDR3 is TGTGCCAGCAGCTTTAAAGTGACCTACGAGCAGTACTTC.